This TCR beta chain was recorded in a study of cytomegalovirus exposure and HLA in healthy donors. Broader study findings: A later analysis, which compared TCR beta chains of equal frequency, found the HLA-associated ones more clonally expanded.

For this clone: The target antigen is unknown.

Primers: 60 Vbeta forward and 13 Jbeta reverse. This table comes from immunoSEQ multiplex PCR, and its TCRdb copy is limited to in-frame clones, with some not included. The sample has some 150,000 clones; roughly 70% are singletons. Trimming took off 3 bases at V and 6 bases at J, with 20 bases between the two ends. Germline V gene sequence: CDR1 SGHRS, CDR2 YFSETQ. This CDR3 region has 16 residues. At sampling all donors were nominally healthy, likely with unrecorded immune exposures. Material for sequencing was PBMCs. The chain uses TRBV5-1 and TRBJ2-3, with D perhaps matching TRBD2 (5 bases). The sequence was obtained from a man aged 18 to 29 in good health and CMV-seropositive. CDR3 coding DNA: TGCGCCAGCAGCTGGGAGAAAAGGGCGTTGGGGGATACGCAGTATTTT. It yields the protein CASSWEKRALGDTQYF.